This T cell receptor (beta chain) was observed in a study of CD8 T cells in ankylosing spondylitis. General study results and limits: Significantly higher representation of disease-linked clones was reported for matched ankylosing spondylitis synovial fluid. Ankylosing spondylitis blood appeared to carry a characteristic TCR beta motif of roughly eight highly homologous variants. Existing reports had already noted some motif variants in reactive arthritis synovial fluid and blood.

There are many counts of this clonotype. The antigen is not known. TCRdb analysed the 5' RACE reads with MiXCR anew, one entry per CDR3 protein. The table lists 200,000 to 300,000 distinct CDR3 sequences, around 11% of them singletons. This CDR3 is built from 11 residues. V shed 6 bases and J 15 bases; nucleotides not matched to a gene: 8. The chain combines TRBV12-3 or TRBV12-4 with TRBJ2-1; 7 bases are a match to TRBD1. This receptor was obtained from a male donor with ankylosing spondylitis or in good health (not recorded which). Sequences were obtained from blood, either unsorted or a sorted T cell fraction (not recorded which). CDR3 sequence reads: CASSLGTAAFF. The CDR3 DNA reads TGTGCCAGCAGCCTAGGGACAGCGGCGTTCTTC.